What follows are 13 T cell receptor beta chains derived from one specimen sequenced in a study of blood T cell repertoires in COVID-19. Sequencing used immunoSEQ multiplex PCR; TCRdb keeps in-frame clones, though not all of them. Of 200,000 or so clones listed, approximately 84% are singletons. Sequences were obtained from peripheral blood. These receptors were taken from a woman aged 70-85 years with active or convalescent COVID-19.

There are many counts of this clone. This chain connects TRBV19 to TRBJ2-1, with D tentatively TRBD2 (5 bases). Germline loops: CDR1 LNHDA, CDR2 SQIVND (reference sequence). The length of the CDR3 is 13 residues. Trimming removed 4 bases at V and 9 bases at J, with 13 bases between. CDR3 bases: TGTGCCAGTAGTACCTATCTAGCTATTGAGCAGTTCTTC. Translation gives CASSTYLAIEQFF. Full variable domain (remainder filled in from reference TRBV19 and TRBJ2-1): DGGITQSPKYLFRKEGQNVTLSCEQNLNHDAMYWYRQDPGQGLRLIYYSQIVNDFQKGDIAEGYSVSREKKESFPLTVTSAQKNPTAFYLCASSTYLAIEQFFGPGTRLTVL.

This chain uses TRBV27 with TRBJ2-7; D gene ambiguous. The length of the CDR3 is 15 residues. Trimming shortened V by 0 bases and J by 0 bases, and 9 bases separated the two germline ends. CDR1 is MNHEY, CDR2 SMNVEV, per germline (reference sequence). The CDR3 spells CASSLSRLSSYEQYF. In nucleotides, the CDR3 is TGTGCCAGCAGTTTATCCAGGCTCTCCTCCTACGAGCAGTACTTC.

The chain links TRBV21-1 to TRBJ2-5; the D call of TRBD2 is as the table states it, not checked on the DNA. TRBV21-1 is noted as a pseudogene. This CDR3 region has 18 residues. Written as DNA, the CDR3 is TGTGCCAGCAGCAAAGCGGGCGCGGGAGCCCTGCTGGGGAGGACCCAGTACTTC. It specifies CASSKAGAGALLGRTQYF.

The V gene is TRBV28, the J gene TRBJ2-3; TRBD1 agrees at 7 bases. CDR1 and CDR2 from the germline V gene are MDHEN and SYDVKM. V was pared by 8 bases and J by 1 base, with 12 bases of the junction left unmatched. This CDR3 comprises 16 residues. CDR3 sequence: CASPTTRQGRTDTQYF. The CDR3 bases are TGTGCCAGCCCCACGACGAGACAGGGACGCACAGATACGCAGTATTTT.

The chain joins TRBV12-3 or TRBV12-4 to TRBJ2-5; the D is unclear. With 3 bases removed from V and 5 bases from J, the gap between germline ends came to 4 bases. CDR3 length equals 11 residues. Here the CDR3 DNA reads TGTGCCAGCAGTTTTCGGGAGACCCAGTACTTC. This translates into CASSFRETQYF.

The chain carries TRBV12-5 and TRBJ1-5, with TRBD1 identical over 9 bases. This CDR3 has 15 amino acids. Unmatched junction bases numbered 7, after V lost 0 bases and J lost 10 bases. Germline loops: CDR1 LGHNT, CDR2 FRNRAP. CDR3 nucleotide sequence: TGTGCTAGTGGTTTGGTACGGGGACAGGGAGGTCCCCAGCATTTT. Protein product: CASGLVRGQGGPQHF.

The gene calls are TRBV7-3 and TRBJ2-3; D is ambiguous. The CDR3 is made up of 13 amino acids. With 3 bases removed from V and 0 bases from J, the gap between germline ends came to 4 bases. Germline V gene sequence: CDR1 SGHTA, CDR2 FQGTGA. Here the CDR3 DNA reads TGTGCCAGCAGCTTGAGCAGCACAGATACGCAGTATTTT. Amino acids: CASSLSSTDTQYF.

This clone was detected only once. The CDR3 loop reads CASSFFAGGAYNEQFF. For the CDR3, the DNA is TGTGCCAGCAGCTTCTTCGCGGGGGGAGCCTACAATGAGCAGTTCTTC. The chain carries TRBV7-9 and TRBJ2-1, with 8 bases identical to TRBD2. The CDR3 consists of 16 residues. Per germline, CDR1 SEHNR and CDR2 FQNEAQ (reference sequence). After removal of 3 bases from V and 2 bases from J, the junction contained 6 bases not matched to a gene.

This clone was found a few times. The V gene is TRBV7-9, the J gene TRBJ2-7; 10 bases fit TRBD2. Germline CDR1 and CDR2: SEHNR and FQNEAQ (reference sequence). V gave up 4 bases and J gave up 6 bases; unmatched junction bases: 6. The CDR3 has 14 residues. CDR3 protein: CASSSPGLATEQYF. The CDR3 nucleotides are TGTGCCAGCAGCTCGCCGGGACTAGCGACCGAGCAGTACTTC.

The chain uses TRBV19 and TRBJ1-1; 7 bases match TRBD1. The germline V gene encodes CDR1 LNHDA and CDR2 SQIVND (reference sequence). The CDR3 extends over 16 amino acids. Trimming at V came to 3 bases and at J to 1 base, leaving 8 bases not matched to a gene. The CDR3 coding sequence is TGTGCCAGTAGTATTCCGACAGGGCGGGGGAACACTGAAGCTTTCTTT. It encodes CASSIPTGRGNTEAFF.

This rearrangement joins TRBV5-1 to TRBJ2-3, with 14 positions matching TRBD2. CDR1 is SGHRS and CDR2 is YFSETQ in the germline V gene. With V trimmed by 3 bases and J by 6 bases, 6 bases remained unmatched. The CDR3 is 16 residues long. CDR3 sequence: CASSSGTSGSWDTQYF. For the CDR3, the DNA is TGCGCCAGCAGCTCCGGGACTAGCGGGAGTTGGGATACGCAGTATTTT.

The chain is built from TRBV28 and TRBJ2-2, with 11 bases aligning to TRBD2. With 7 bases clipped from V and 5 bases from J, the junction kept 6 bases outside the gene matches. This CDR3 has 15 residues. The V gene's germline CDR1 is MDHEN and CDR2 SYDVKM. The CDR3 DNA is TGTGCCAGCACCCGACTAGCGGGAAAGACCGGGGAGCTGTTTTTT. Translating it yields CASTRLAGKTGELFF.

The gene calls are TRBV13 and TRBJ1-2, with TRBD1 matching over 8 bases. The CDR3 runs 15 residues. The V gene end was trimmed by 3 bases and the J gene end by 2 bases; junction bases not matched to a gene: 5. CDR1 and CDR2 (germline): PRHDT, FYEKMQ (reference sequence). The chain's CDR3 is CASSFRDRPNYGYTF. CDR3 nucleotide sequence: TGTGCCAGCAGCTTCCGGGACAGGCCAAACTATGGCTACACCTTC.